What follows are 30 T cell receptor beta chains derived from one specimen sequenced in a study of blood T cell repertoires in COVID-19. Clones were sequenced by immunoSEQ multiplex PCR, and TCRdb holds only the in-frame ones, with some missing. The sample holds some 200,000 clones; around four fifths are singletons and the top ten take approximately 8%. The specimen was peripheral blood. All receptors derive from a woman aged 50 to 60 with active or convalescent COVID-19.

This clone was recorded only once. The V and J genes are TRBV7-6 and TRBJ2-1; 12 positions match TRBD1. Per germline, CDR1 SGHVS and CDR2 FNYEAQ. The junction had 10 bases not matched to a gene; V was cut back by 7 bases and J by 3 bases. This CDR3 spans 17 amino acids. This chain's CDR3 is CASTGTGTGGGYNEQFF. The CDR3 bases are TGTGCCAGCACGGGAACGGGGACAGGGGGCGGCTACAATGAGCAGTTCTTC.

The table lists this clone with a count of one. This chain joins TRBV20-1 and TRBJ1-1; D is perhaps TRBD1 (6 bases). Germline V gene lookup returns CDR1 DFQATT and CDR2 SNEGSKA (reference sequence). There are 11 residues in the CDR3. The CDR3 region is CGGGPETEAFF. The CDR3 DNA reads TGCGGCGGGGGGCCGGAGACTGAAGCTTTCTTT.

By share, this clone ranks as medium-sized. The chain couples TRBV29-1 to TRBJ1-4, with 10 bases aligning to TRBD1. Germline V gene data show CDR1 as SQVTM and CDR2 as ANQGSEA. Losses at the gene ends were 7 bases for V and 3 bases for J; bases not matched to a gene: 14. This CDR3 spans 17 amino acids. CDR3 residues: CSAMTGGASVANEKLFF. CDR3 bases: TGCAGCGCAATGACAGGGGGCGCCTCTGTTGCTAATGAAAAACTGTTTTTT.

The V gene is TRBV5-6, the J gene TRBJ1-1; perhaps TRBD1 as D (5 bases). Trimming removed 0 bases at V and 6 bases at J, with 15 bases between. Germline CDR1 is SGHDT and CDR2 is YYEEEE. The CDR3 consists of 15 residues. Here the CDR3 reads CASSLAFGTGAEAFF. The CDR3 DNA reads TGTGCCAGCAGCTTGGCGTTTGGGACGGGGGCTGAAGCTTTCTTT.

This clone is a singleton in its sample. This sequence joins TRBV6-5 and TRBJ1-2; possible D gene TRBD1, 5 bases. The CDR3 sequence is 12 residues long. CDR1 and CDR2 from the germline V gene are MNHEY and SVGAGI. V lost 11 bases and J 3 bases, leaving 13 bases between the germline ends. The CDR3 region has the DNA TGTGCCGGGTCCCAGGGTCACTATGGCTACACCTTC. Translated: CAGSQGHYGYTF.

This clone was seen repeatedly, ten times or more. The chain combines TRBV3-1 (or the pseudogene TRBV3-2) with TRBJ1-2; perhaps TRBD1 as D (6 bases). V was shortened by 7 bases and J by 8 bases, with 14 bases between the two germline ends. Per the germline V gene, CDR1 is LGHDT and CDR2 is YNNKEL (reference sequence). The CDR3 is made up of 12 amino acids. The CDR3 region is CASKGGRGGYTF. In nucleotides, the CDR3 is TGTGCCAGCAAGGGGGGGCGAGGCGGCTACACCTTC.

This chain joins TRBV19 and TRBJ1-5; 8 nucleotides agree with TRBD1. The germline gives CDR1 LNHDA, CDR2 SQIVND (reference sequence). The CDR3 covers 15 residues. The V and J ends lost 6 bases and 5 bases, in that order; junction bases with no gene match: 9. For the CDR3, the DNA is TGTGCCAGTAGCCGACAGGGGACGATAGATCAGCCCCAGCATTTT. Translation gives CASSRQGTIDQPQHF.

The chain links TRBV7-2 to TRBJ2-3; TRBD2 matches at 13 bases. V lost 5 bases to trimming and J lost 4 bases; unmatched junction nucleotides: 6. In germline, CDR1 is SGHTA, CDR2 FQGNSA. The length of the CDR3 is 16 residues. CDR3 region: CASSPRTSGGSDTQYF. The CDR3 coding sequence is TGTGCCAGCAGCCCCAGGACTAGCGGGGGTTCAGATACGCAGTATTTT. The full variable domain, rest sourced from reference TRBV7-2 and TRBJ2-3, is GAGVSQSPSNKVTEKGKDVELRCDPISGHTALYWYRQSLGQGLEFLIYFQGNSAPDKSGLPSDRFSAERTGGSVSTLTIQRTQQEDSAVYLCASSPRTSGGSDTQYFGPGTRLTVL.

The chain recombines TRBV5-5 with TRBJ1-1; possible D gene TRBD1, 6 bases. This CDR3 contains 16 residues. Germline V gives CDR1 SGHKS, CDR2 YYEKEE (reference sequence). The V and J ends lost 2 bases and 5 bases respectively, with 19 bases between them. CDR3 sequence (DNA): TGTGCCAGCAGCTTAGTACCCGACAGGCTCGAAACTGAAGCTTTCTTT. Its translation: CASSLVPDRLETEAFF. Full variable domain (rest looked up from reference TRBV5-5 and TRBJ1-1): DAGVTQSPTHLIKTRGQQVTLRCSPISGHKSVSWYQQVLGQGPQFIFQYYEKEERGRGNFPDRFSARQFPNYSSELNVNALLLGDSALYLCASSLVPDRLETEAFFGQGTRLTVV.

The chain has TRBV6-5 and TRBJ1-4; the D is unclear. Trimming cost V 0 bases and J 5 bases, with 10 bases left between them. Germline V gene data show CDR1 as MNHEY and CDR2 as SVGAGI. CDR3 length: 15 residues. The DNA of the CDR3 is TGTGCCAGCAGTTACTCGGGGAGAACAAATGAAAAACTGTTTTTT. This translates into CASSYSGRTNEKLFF.

The genes are TRBV18 and TRBJ1-1, with unresolved D. V lost 3 bases, J lost 3 bases, and 5 bases lay in between. The CDR3 loop spans 12 amino acids. Germline CDR1 reads KGHSH; CDR2 reads LQKENI. DNA for the CDR3: TGTGCCAGCTCACCGACACACACTGAAGCTTTCTTT. This encodes CASSPTHTEAFF.

V gene TRBV3-1 (or the pseudogene TRBV3-2) combines with J gene TRBJ1-2, with 10 nucleotides matching TRBD1. CDR3 size: 15 residues. V trimming: 3 bases; J trimming: 8 bases; junction bases outside the gene matches: 9. Germline CDR1 LGHDT, CDR2 YNNKEL (reference sequence). The CDR3 DNA reads as TGTGCCAGCAGCCACCTTTCGACAGGGGGCGAAGGCTACACCTTC. This translates into CASSHLSTGGEGYTF.

This rearrangement joins TRBV4-2 to TRBJ2-5; 9 bases agree with TRBD2. CDR1 is LGHNA, CDR2 YNFKEQ, per germline. V gave up 0 bases and J gave up 5 bases; unmatched junction bases: 10. This CDR3 comprises 17 residues. The CDR3: CASSQDTGTSRWETQYF. The CDR3 DNA reads TGTGCCAGCAGCCAAGACACCGGGACTAGCCGTTGGGAGACCCAGTACTTC.

The chain employs TRBV7-9 and TRBJ2-2; 8 bases map to TRBD1. V was clipped by 2 bases and J by 0 bases; unmatched bases: 8. The CDR3 has 18 residues. CDR1 and CDR2 from the germline V gene are SEHNR and FQNEAQ (reference sequence). The CDR3 nucleotides read TGTGCCAGCAGCTTAAGTCTTACAGGGGGACCGAACACCGGGGAGCTGTTTTTT. Amino acid sequence: CASSLSLTGGPNTGELFF.

This rearrangement joins TRBV19 to TRBJ2-7; D unclear. This CDR3 contains 11 residues. The V gene lost 2 bases and the J gene lost 6 bases, with 5 bases spanning the gap. Germline-derived CDR1 and CDR2 are LNHDA and SQIVND (reference sequence). CDR3 loop: CASSISFEQYF. The CDR3 coding sequence is TGTGCCAGTAGTATATCATTCGAGCAGTACTTC.

This sequence joins TRBV6-6 and TRBJ1-4, with 7 bases identical to TRBD1. V lost 5 bases to trimming and J lost 4 bases; unmatched junction nucleotides: 1. CDR1 is MNHNY and CDR2 is SVGAGI in the germline V gene (reference sequence). This CDR3 comprises 13 residues. CDR3 residues: CASSDRVNEKLFF. CDR3 nucleotides: TGTGCCAGCAGTGACAGGGTTAATGAAAAACTGTTTTTT.

The chain links TRBV6-6 to TRBJ2-7; unclear D gene. The CDR3 spans 13 residues. V shed 2 bases and J shed 0 bases, with 5 bases lying between them. Germline CDR1 is MNHNY and CDR2 is SVGAGI (reference sequence). CDR3 coding DNA: TGTGCCAGCAGTTACGAGGTCTCCTACGAGCAGTACTTC. Translated: CASSYEVSYEQYF.

Note on this clone: Since no conserved phenylalanine or tryptophan closes the CDR3, a read error is the likely cause. It is unclear where the CDR3 begins or ends on the DNA, so no DNA is shown, and the CDR3 is as TCRdb lists it. The V gene is TRBV28, the J gene TRBJ2-7; TRBD1 is the table's D call and was not checked against the DNA. The CDR3 is 10 amino acids long, termini counted. The V gene's germline CDR1 is MDHEN and CDR2 SYDVKM. This CDR3 is CASSSFRDRI.

The rearrangement links TRBV13 to TRBJ2-1, with 8 bases matching TRBD1. The CDR3 runs to 15 residues. CDR1 is PRHDT and CDR2 is FYEKMQ in the germline V gene (reference sequence). The V gene end was trimmed by 5 bases and the J gene end by 7 bases; junction bases not matched to a gene: 10. The CDR3, as DNA: TGTGCCAGCAGCAAGGGACAGGTCCTGGGTAATGAGCAGTTCTTC. Translated: CASSKGQVLGNEQFF.

The V gene is TRBV2, the J gene TRBJ1-2; 8 nucleotides line up with TRBD1. V lost 8 bases, J lost 7 bases, and 3 bases stayed unmatched. CDR1 and CDR2 (germline): SNHLY, FYNNEI. The CDR3 is 11 amino acids. CDR3 in DNA: TGTGCCAGCCAGGGGGCGCGTGGCTACACCTTC. It specifies CASQGARGYTF.

The chain carries TRBV20-1 and TRBJ2-7; tentative D call: TRBD2 (5 bases). Germline V gene lookup returns CDR1 DFQATT and CDR2 SNEGSKA (reference sequence). This CDR3 comprises 11 residues. V lost 6 bases and J 3 bases, leaving 9 bases between the germline ends. In DNA, the CDR3 is TGCAGTGCAACCGGACTCTACGAGCAGTACTTC. This codes for CSATGLYEQYF.

The V and J genes are TRBV2 and TRBJ1-1; 7 bases match TRBD1. Germline CDR1 reads SNHLY; CDR2 reads FYNNEI. The CDR3 has 14 residues. With 6 bases clipped from V and 2 bases from J, the junction kept 6 bases outside the gene matches. In DNA, the CDR3 is TGTGCCAGCAGGCCCAGACAGGGAAACACTGAAGCTTTCTTT. This encodes CASRPRQGNTEAFF.

The chain uses TRBV18 and TRBJ1-2; no definite D call. The germline gives CDR1 KGHSH, CDR2 LQKENI. V dropped 2 bases and J dropped 2 bases, with 9 bases sitting between them. The length of the CDR3 is 14 residues. This CDR3 reads CASSPMVANYGYTF. The CDR3 nucleotides read TGTGCCAGCTCACCAATGGTCGCGAACTATGGCTACACCTTC.

The chain combines TRBV11-2 with TRBJ2-1; TRBD2 matches 10 bases. CDR1 is SGHAT and CDR2 is FQNNGV in the germline V gene. This CDR3 region has 15 residues. Trimming cost V 8 bases and J 7 bases; bases outside gene matches: 11. This CDR3 is CASCLVSGGANEQFF. DNA of the CDR3: TGTGCCAGCTGTCTCGTGAGCGGGGGGGCGAATGAGCAGTTCTTC.

This chain joins TRBV27 and TRBJ2-7, with 7 nucleotides matching TRBD2. Germline V gene lookup returns CDR1 MNHEY and CDR2 SMNVEV (reference sequence). The ends lost 3 bases at V and 4 bases at J; junction bases unmatched: 9. The CDR3 has 15 amino acids. The CDR3 is CASSFHGTTGYEQYF. In nucleotides, the CDR3 is TGTGCCAGCAGTTTTCATGGGACTACAGGTTACGAGCAGTACTTC.

This clone was seen just once. This rearrangement joins TRBV5-1 to TRBJ2-7; possible D gene TRBD2, 6 bases. Trimming removed 5 bases at V and 3 bases at J, with 18 bases between. Germline-derived CDR1 and CDR2 are SGHRS and YFSETQ. CDR3 length equals 15 residues. The CDR3 sequence: CASRGKGKRVYEQYV. As DNA, the CDR3 is TGCGCCAGCAGAGGAAAGGGGAAGCGGGTCTACGAGCAGTACGTC.

The chain joins TRBV28 to TRBJ2-1, with 10 bases that match TRBD2. The germline gives CDR1 MDHEN, CDR2 SYDVKM. The CDR3 is made up of 16 amino acids. The ends lost 6 bases at V and 1 base at J; junction bases unmatched: 6. CDR3 in DNA: TGTGCCAGCAGACCAAGCGGGGGGGCATCCTACAATGAGCAGTTCTTC. Its translation is CASRPSGGASYNEQFF.

This chain links TRBV6-2 or TRBV6-3 with TRBJ1-1, with D possibly matching TRBD1 (5 bases). Between the trimmed V and J ends, which lost 2 bases and 4 bases, there was a span of 20 bases. The CDR3 spans 17 residues. Germline assignment: CDR1 MNHEY and CDR2 SVGEGT. CDR3 in DNA: TGTGCCAGCAGTTACGGGAGTGGGGGGGTGTCGACCACTGAAGCTTTCTTT. Amino acids: CASSYGSGGVSTTEAFF.

The chain joins TRBV6-1 to TRBJ1-5; no reliable D call. The CDR3 has 14 residues. Germline V gives CDR1 MNHNS, CDR2 SASEGT. The germline V and J ends were trimmed by 4 bases and 9 bases, with 16 bases remaining between them. CDR3 nucleotide sequence: TGTGCCAGCAGTGTAGCGGGCGGGCCTTGGCCCCAGCATTTT. This codes for CASSVAGGPWPQHF.

V usage is TRBV5-1 and J usage is TRBJ1-2; 7 nucleotides match TRBD1. The CDR3 loop spans 14 amino acids. Per germline, CDR1 SGHRS and CDR2 YFSETQ. The ends lost 0 bases at V and 3 bases at J; junction bases unmatched: 2. CDR3 DNA: TGCGCCAGCAGCTTGGACAGGGGCGACTATGGCTACACCTTC. Protein product: CASSLDRGDYGYTF.